This T cell receptor beta chain comes out of a study of T-cell reconstitution after alpha-beta-depleted transplantation in children. This clonotype has a handful of counts. Its antigen remains unknown. The study's findings and limits: Two months or so post-transplant, alpha-beta T cells reportedly derived from several hundred expanded graft clones. Surviving recipient T cells and intrathymic progenitors accounted for some patients' high TCRbeta diversity at day 60. It was newly produced T cells that mostly accounted for T-cell counts and diversity one year after transplant.

Per the germline V gene, CDR1 is MNHEY and CDR2 is SVGEGT. The CDR3 length is 21 residues. J lost 3 bases, V lost 0 bases, and 18 bases had no gene match. Molecular barcoding with unique molecular identifiers was used for the TCRbeta library. TCRdb analysed the PCR reads with MiXCR anew, one entry per CDR3 protein. The sample contains hundreds of thousands of distinct CDR3 sequences, around 13% of which appear only once. This TCR came from a girl aged 2 to 9 with congenital amegakaryocytic thrombocytopenia, due to receive a stem cell transplant. Sequencing used PBMCs, obtained before TCRalphabeta/CD19-depleted stem cell transplant. The chain employs TRBV6-2 or TRBV6-3 and TRBJ2-3, with 10 bases aligning to TRBD2. CDR3: CASSYSRASGSRSVLTDTQYF. The CDR3 DNA reads TGTGCCAGCAGTTACTCGAGGGCTAGCGGGAGCCGATCGGTGTTGACAGATACGCAGTATTTT.